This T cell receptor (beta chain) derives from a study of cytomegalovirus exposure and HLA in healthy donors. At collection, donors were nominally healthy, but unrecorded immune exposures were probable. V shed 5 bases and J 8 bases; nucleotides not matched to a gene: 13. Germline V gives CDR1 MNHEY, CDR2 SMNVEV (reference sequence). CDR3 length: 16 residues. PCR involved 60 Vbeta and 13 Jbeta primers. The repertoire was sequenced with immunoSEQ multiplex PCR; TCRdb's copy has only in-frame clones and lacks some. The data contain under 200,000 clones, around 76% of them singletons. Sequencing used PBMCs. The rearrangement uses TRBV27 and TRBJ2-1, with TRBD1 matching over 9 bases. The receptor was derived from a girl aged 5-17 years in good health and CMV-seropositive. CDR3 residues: CASSPNLGTGIDEQFF. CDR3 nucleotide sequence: TGTGCCAGCAGTCCCAACTTGGGGACAGGGATCGATGAGCAGTTCTTC.